The next 8 T cell receptor beta chains were all read from a single sample in a study of a mutant IDH1 vaccine in newly diagnosed glioma. The sample's time point: week 23, last vaccination. Every single dose of the vaccine, 300 ug of mutant IDH1 20-mer peptide, came with topical imiquimod. TCRdb keeps only in-frame clones here, not all; method: immunoSEQ multiplex PCR. The sample holds approximately 43,000 clones, around 78% seen once. For these receptors, no antigen is known. Here the sequenced sample was PBMCs, taken from a glioma patient whose treatment included an IDH1 peptide vaccine. The receptors here all came from a woman between 40 and 55 years old with glioma. Some clones in this sample may be carry-over from other donors' samples.

V and J are TRBV10-3 and TRBJ1-2; D remains ambiguous. The V and J ends lost 6 bases and 7 bases respectively, with 9 bases between them. The germline CDR1 and CDR2 sequences are ENHRY and SYGVKD. The CDR3 loop spans 11 amino acids. CDR3 in amino acids: CAISVSGGYTF. In nucleotides, the CDR3 is TGTGCCATCAGCGTAAGCGGTGGCTACACCTTC.

The genes are TRBV5-1 and TRBJ1-1, with a tentative D call TRBD1 (6 bases). The CDR3 is 13 amino acids. V dropped 2 bases and J dropped 1 base, with 6 bases sitting between them. The V gene's germline CDR1 is SGHRS and CDR2 YFSETQ. CDR3 coding DNA: TGCGCCAGCAGCTTACAGGGGAACACTGAAGCTTTCTTT. It specifies CASSLQGNTEAFF. Based on the CDR3 plus reference TRBV5-1 and TRBJ1-1, the full variable domain is KAGVTQTPRYLIKTRGQQVTLSCSPISGHRSVSWYQQTPGQGLQFLFEYFSETQRNKGNFPGRFSGRQFSNSRSEMNVSTLELGDSALYLCASSLQGNTEAFFGQGTRLTVV.

V and J are TRBV28 and TRBJ1-4, with 9 bases fitting TRBD1. The junction had 10 bases not matched to a gene; V was cut back by 6 bases and J by 8 bases. This CDR3 comprises 15 residues. Germline assignment: CDR1 MDHEN and CDR2 SYDVKM. CDR3: CASRVGDRDWEKLFF. The CDR3 DNA sequence: TGTGCCAGCAGGGTTGGGGACAGGGACTGGGAAAAACTGTTTTTT.

The chain recombines TRBV7-9 with TRBJ2-7; the match to TRBD1 covers 10 bases. This CDR3 has 14 residues. The germline gives CDR1 SEHNR, CDR2 FQNEAQ (reference sequence). V gave up 8 bases and J gave up 3 bases; unmatched junction bases: 7. Here the CDR3 reads CASLGGTGVYEQYF. CDR3 coding DNA: TGTGCCAGCCTTGGGGGGACAGGGGTCTACGAGCAGTACTTC.

The J gene is TRBJ1-2, the V gene TRBV28; weak D call: TRBD1 (5 bases). V gave up 6 bases and J gave up 6 bases, with 8 bases separating them. Germline CDR1 reads MDHEN; CDR2 reads SYDVKM. This CDR3 is built from 11 residues. In nucleotides, the CDR3 is TGTGCCAGCAGCCCACAGGATGGCTACACCTTC. Its translation: CASSPQDGYTF.

This chain uses TRBV19 with TRBJ1-1; D not resolved. V was clipped by 5 bases and J by 6 bases, with 7 bases between them. Germline V gene data show CDR1 as LNHDA and CDR2 as SQIVND (reference sequence). The CDR3 is made up of 11 amino acids. The CDR3 nucleotides are TGTGCCAGTAGTTGGCTCGCTGAAGCTTTCTTT. It yields the protein CASSWLAEAFF.

The chain uses TRBV6-5 and TRBJ2-1, with 11 bases that match TRBD2. Germline CDR1 and CDR2: MNHEY and SVGAGI. The V and J ends lost 6 bases and 9 bases, in that order; junction bases with no gene match: 7. This CDR3 spans 14 amino acids. The DNA of the CDR3 is TGTGCCAGCAGAGTAGCGGGGGGGTCCGGTGAGCAGTTCTTC. This encodes CASRVAGGSGEQFF.

The chain links TRBV30 to TRBJ2-7, with 7 nucleotides matching TRBD1. The CDR3 is made up of 16 amino acids. From germline, CDR1 is GTSNPN and CDR2 SVGIG (reference sequence). J lost 0 bases, V lost 4 bases, and 12 bases had no gene match. The DNA of the CDR3 is TGTGCCTGGACCCCCTCGGGGACAGCGAGCTCCTACGAGCAGTACTTC. It encodes CAWTPSGTASSYEQYF.